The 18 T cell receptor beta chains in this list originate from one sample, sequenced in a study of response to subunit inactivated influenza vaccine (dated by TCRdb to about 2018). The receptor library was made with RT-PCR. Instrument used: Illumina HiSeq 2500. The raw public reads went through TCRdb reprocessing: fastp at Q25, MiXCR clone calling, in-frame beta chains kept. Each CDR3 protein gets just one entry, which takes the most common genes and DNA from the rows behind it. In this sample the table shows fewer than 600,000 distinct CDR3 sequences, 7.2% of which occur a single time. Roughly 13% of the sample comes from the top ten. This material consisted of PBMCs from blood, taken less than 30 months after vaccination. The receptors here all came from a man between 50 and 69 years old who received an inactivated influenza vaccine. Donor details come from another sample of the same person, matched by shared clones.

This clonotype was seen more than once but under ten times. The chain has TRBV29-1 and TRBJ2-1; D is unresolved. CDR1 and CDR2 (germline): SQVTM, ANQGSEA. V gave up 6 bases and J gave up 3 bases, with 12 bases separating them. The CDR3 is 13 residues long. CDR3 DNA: TGCAGCGTCGAAAAGGACCTCTACAATGAGCAGTTCTTC. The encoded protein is CSVEKDLYNEQFF.

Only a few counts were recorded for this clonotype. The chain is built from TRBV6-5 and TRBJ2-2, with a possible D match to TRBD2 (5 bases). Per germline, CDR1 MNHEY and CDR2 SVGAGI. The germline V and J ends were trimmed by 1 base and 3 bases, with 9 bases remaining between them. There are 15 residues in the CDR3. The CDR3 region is CASSYLGADTGELFF. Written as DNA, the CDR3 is TGTGCCAGCAGTTACTTGGGAGCAGACACCGGGGAGCTGTTTTTT.

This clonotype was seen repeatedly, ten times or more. The CDR3 DNA reads as TGTGCCAGCAGGTTAACCGGGGAGCTGTTTTTT. Protein product: CASRLTGELFF. The chain carries TRBV12-3 or TRBV12-4 and TRBJ2-2; unclear D gene. Deletions cut 6 bases from V and 5 bases from J, with 4 bases between. There are 11 residues in the CDR3.

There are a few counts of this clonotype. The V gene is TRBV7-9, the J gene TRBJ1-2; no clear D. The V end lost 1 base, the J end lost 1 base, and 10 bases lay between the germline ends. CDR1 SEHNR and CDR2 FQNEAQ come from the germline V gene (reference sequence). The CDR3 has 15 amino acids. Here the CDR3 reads CASSLVDGINYGYTF. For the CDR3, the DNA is TGTGCCAGCAGCTTAGTGGACGGGATTAACTATGGCTACACCTTC.

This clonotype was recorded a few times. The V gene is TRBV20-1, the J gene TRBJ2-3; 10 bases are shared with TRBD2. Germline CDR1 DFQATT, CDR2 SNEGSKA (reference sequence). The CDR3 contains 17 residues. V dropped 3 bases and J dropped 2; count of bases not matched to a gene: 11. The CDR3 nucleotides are TGCAGTGCTAGTTGGGCTAGCGGGGGCCATTCCACAGATACGCAGTATTTT. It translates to CSASWASGGHSTDTQYF.

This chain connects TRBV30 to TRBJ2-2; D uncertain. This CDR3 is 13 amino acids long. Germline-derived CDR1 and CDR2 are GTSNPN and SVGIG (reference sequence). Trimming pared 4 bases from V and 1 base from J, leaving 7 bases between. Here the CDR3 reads CAWTHLNTGELFF. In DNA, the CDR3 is TGTGCCTGGACTCACCTGAACACCGGGGAGCTGTTTTTT. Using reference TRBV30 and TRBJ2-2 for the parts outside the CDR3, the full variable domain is SQTIHQWPATLVQPVGSPLSLECTVEGTSNPNLYWYRQAAGRGLQLLFYSVGIGQISSEVPQNLSASRPQDRQFILSSKKLLLSDSGFYLCAWTHLNTGELFFGEGSRLTVL.

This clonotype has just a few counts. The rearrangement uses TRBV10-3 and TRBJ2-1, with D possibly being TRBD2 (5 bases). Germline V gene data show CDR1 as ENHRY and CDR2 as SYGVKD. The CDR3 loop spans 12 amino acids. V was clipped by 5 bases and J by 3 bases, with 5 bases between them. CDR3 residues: CAISTSYNEQFF. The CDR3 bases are TGTGCCATCAGTACTAGCTACAATGAGCAGTTCTTC.

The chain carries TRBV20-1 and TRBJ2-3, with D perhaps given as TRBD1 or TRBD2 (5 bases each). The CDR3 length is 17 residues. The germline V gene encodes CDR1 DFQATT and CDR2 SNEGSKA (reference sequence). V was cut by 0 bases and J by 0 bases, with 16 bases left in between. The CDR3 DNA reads TGCAGTGCTAGAGATTCTTGGGACGGCCGTAGCACAGATACGCAGTATTTT. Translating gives CSARDSWDGRSTDTQYF.

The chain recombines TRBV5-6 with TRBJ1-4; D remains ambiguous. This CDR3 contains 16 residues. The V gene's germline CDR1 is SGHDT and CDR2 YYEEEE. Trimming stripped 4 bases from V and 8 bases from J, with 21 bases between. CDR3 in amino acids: CASSLDGNAANEKLFF. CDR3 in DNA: TGTGCCAGCAGCCTGGACGGAAACGCAGCGAACGAAAAACTGTTTTTT.

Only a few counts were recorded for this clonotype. CDR3 nucleotides: TGTGCCAGCAGCTTAGACAGGGTCGGTGCCAAAAACATTCAGTACTTC. This translates into CASSLDRVGAKNIQYF. The chain is built from TRBV7-7 and TRBJ2-4, with TRBD1 as a possible D gene (6 bases). The CDR3 loop spans 16 amino acids. V was clipped by 1 base and J by 1 base, with 11 bases between them. Germline loops: CDR1 SSHAT, CDR2 FNYEAQ (reference sequence). Based on the CDR3 plus reference TRBV7-7 and TRBJ2-4, the full variable domain is GAGVSQSPRYKVTKRGQDVTLRCDPISSHATLYWYQQALGQGPEFLTYFNYEAQPDKSGLPSDRFSAERPEGSISTLTIQRTEQRDSAMYRCASSLDRVGAKNIQYFGAGTRLSVL.

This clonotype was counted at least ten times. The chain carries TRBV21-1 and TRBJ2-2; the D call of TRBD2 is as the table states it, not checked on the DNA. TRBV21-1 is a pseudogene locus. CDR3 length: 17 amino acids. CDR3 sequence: CASSKNLAEYDTGELFF. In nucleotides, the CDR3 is TGTGCCAGCAGCAAAAACCTAGCTGAATACGACACCGGGGAGCTGTTTTTT.

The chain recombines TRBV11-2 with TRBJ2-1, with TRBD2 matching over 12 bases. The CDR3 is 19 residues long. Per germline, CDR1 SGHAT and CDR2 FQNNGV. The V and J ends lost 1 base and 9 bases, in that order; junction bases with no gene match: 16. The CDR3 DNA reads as TGTGCCAGCAGCTTAGGAGGGGCTAGCGGGAGGGGCTCGTCGGCTGAGCAGTTCTTC. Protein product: CASSLGGASGRGSSAEQFF.

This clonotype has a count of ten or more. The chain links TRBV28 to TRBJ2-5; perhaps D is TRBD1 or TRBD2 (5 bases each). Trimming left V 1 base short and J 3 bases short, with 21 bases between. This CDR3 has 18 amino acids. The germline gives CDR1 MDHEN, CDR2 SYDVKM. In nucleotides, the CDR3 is TGTGCCAGCAGTTTATTTTTTGGGGGAGTAGTCGTAGAAGAGACCCAGTACTTC. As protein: CASSLFFGGVVVEETQYF.

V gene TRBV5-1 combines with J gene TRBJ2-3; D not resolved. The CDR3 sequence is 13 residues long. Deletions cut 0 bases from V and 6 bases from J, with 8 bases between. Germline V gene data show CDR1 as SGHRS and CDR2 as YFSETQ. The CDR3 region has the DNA TGCGCCAGCAGCTTGGGACCCCTGGATACGCAGTATTTT. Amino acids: CASSLGPLDTQYF.

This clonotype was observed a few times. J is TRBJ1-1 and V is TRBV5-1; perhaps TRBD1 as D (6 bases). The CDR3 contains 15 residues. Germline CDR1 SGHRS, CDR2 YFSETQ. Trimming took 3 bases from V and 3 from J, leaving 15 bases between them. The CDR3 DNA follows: TGCGCCAGCAGCTACCAGGGGTTCTACGACACTGAAGCTTTCTTT. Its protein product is CASSYQGFYDTEAFF.

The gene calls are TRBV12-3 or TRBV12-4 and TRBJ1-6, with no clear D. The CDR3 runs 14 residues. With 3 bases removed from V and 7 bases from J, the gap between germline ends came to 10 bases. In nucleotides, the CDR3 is TGTGCCAGCAGTTTTGGCAGAACCAATTCACCCCTCCACTTT. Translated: CASSFGRTNSPLHF.

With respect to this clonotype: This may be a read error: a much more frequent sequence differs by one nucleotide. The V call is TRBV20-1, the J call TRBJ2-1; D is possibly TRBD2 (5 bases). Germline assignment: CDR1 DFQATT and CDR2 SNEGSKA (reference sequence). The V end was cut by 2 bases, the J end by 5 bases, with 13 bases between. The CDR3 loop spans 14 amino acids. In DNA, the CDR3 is TGCAGTGCTAGAAGATTACTAGGGAACAATGAGCAGTTCTTC. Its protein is CSARRLLGNNEQFF.

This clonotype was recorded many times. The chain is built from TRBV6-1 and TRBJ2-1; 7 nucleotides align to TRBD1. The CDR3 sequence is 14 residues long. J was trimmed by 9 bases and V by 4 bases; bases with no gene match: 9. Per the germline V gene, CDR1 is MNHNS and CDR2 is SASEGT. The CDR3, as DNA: TGTGCCAGCAGTGTAGGAGTCGAGGGGGCTGAGCAGTTCTTC. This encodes CASSVGVEGAEQFF.